A single sample gave rise to the 10 T cell receptor delta chains below, sequenced in a study of gamma-delta T cells after stem cell transplantation. TCRdb re-analyzed the RT-PCR reads via CATT. The sample has 2,600 or so delta-chain clones, 1.6% seen once. The specimen sequenced was gamma-delta T cells. Receptor source: a human donor. It is not recorded whose cells these are; they may come from a transplant donor.

Within the sample, this clone is medium-sized. The sample holds other DNA sequences that translate to the same CDR3. Here the CDR3 reads CACDPLELGEPTDKLIF. Here the CDR3 DNA reads TGTGCCTGTGACCCCCTTGAGTTGGGGGAACCTACCGATAAACTCATCTTT. J is TRDJ1 and V is TRDV2; TRDD3 aligns across 7 bases. The CDR3 runs to 17 residues. V was pared by 3 bases and J by 2 bases, with 14 bases of the junction left unmatched. Germline V gene data show CDR1 as GEAIGNYY and CDR2 as EKD.

This clone was seen more than once but under ten times. TCRdb lists the protein of a much larger clone for this DNA, which differs at residue 19, so this is likely a read error; the protein given here is translated from the DNA itself. The V call is TRDV1, the J call TRDJ1, with D unresolved. Germline CDR1 is TSWWSYY and CDR2 is QGS. The CDR3 has 22 amino acids. The CDR3: CALGDLRLVWFDTPDYTDILIF. CDR3 sequence (DNA): TGTGCTCTTGGGGACTTACGGCTGGTTTGGTTTGACACTCCCGACTACACCGATATACTCATCTTT.

With respect to this clone: A much bigger clone sits one base away, suggesting this may be a read error. In the same sample, other DNA sequences code for this CDR3. This chain joins TRDV2 and TRDJ1; 9 bases line up with TRDD3. Germline CDR1 and CDR2: GEAIGNYY and EKD. The CDR3 spans 20 residues. The CDR3 reads CACDPLFEGGYPRYTDKLIF. CDR3 coding DNA: TGCGCCTGTGACCCTCTCTTTGAAGGGGGATACCCACGGTACACCGATAAACTCATCTTT.

This clone was found a few times. With a much larger clone just one base away, this may be a read error. The sample contains more than one DNA sequence encoding this CDR3. The chain uses TRDV2 and TRDJ1, with 7 bases matching TRDD3. With 4 bases clipped from V and 1 base from J, the junction kept 17 bases outside the gene matches. The CDR3 sequence is 18 residues long. CDR1 is GEAIGNYY, CDR2 EKD, per germline. CDR3 coding DNA: TGTGCCTGTGATCCCCTAGCAGGGGGATCTCGGAGCACCGATAAACTCATCTTT. It yields the protein CACDPLAGGSRSTDKLIF.

V and J are TRDV1 and TRDJ1; 10 nucleotides agree with TRDD3. V was clipped by 2 bases and J by 0 bases; unmatched bases: 24. CDR1 and CDR2 from the germline V gene are TSWWSYY and QGS. The CDR3 covers 23 residues. The CDR3 here is CALGEITSAAYWGMYFYTDKLIF. CDR3 sequence (DNA): TGTGCTCTTGGGGAAATAACCTCCGCGGCCTACTGGGGGATGTATTTTTACACCGATAAACTCATCTTT.

The genes are TRDV2 and TRDJ1, with 8 bases fitting TRDD3. The V gene's germline CDR1 is GEAIGNYY and CDR2 EKD. V was pared by 3 bases and J by 1 base, with 9 bases of the junction left unmatched. The CDR3 is 16 residues long. Here the CDR3 DNA reads TGTGCCTGTGACCCAATACTGGGGGCGCTCACCGATAAACTCATCTTT. Translating it yields CACDPILGALTDKLIF.

In this sample, this clone turned up a few times. It differs at one base from a far larger clone, so likely a read error. The sample carries other DNA sequences with the same CDR3. The gene calls are TRDV1 and TRDJ1; 10 nucleotides match TRDD3. The CDR3 loop spans 18 amino acids. CDR1 and CDR2 (germline): TSWWSYY, QGS. The CDR3 region has the DNA TGTGCTCTTGGAGAACTCGAATGGGGGATACTCACGGTCGATAAACTCATCTTT. Its protein product is CALGELEWGILTVDKLIF.

This clone was seen more than once but under ten times. TCRdb's protein, taken from a much larger clone, differs from this DNA's translation at residue 6, likely owing to a read error; the protein displayed comes from the DNA. The chain recombines TRDV1 with TRDJ1; TRDD3 matches at 10 bases. V shed 2 bases and J 4 bases; nucleotides not matched to a gene: 13. The germline V gene encodes CDR1 TSWWSYY and CDR2 QGS. The CDR3 is 18 residues long. CDR3 bases: TGTGCTCTTGGGGAATTCGAATGGGGGATACTCACGGTCGATAAACTCATCTTT. This sequence encodes CALGEFEWGILTVDKLIF.

To note about this clone: TCRdb's protein, taken from a much larger clone, differs from this DNA's translation at residue 6, likely owing to a read error; the protein displayed comes from the DNA. The rearrangement joins TRDV2 to TRDJ2; 13 positions agree with TRDD3. Trimming took 0 bases from V and 6 from J; bases not matched to a gene: 6. The CDR3 consists of 17 residues. The germline V gene has CDR1 GEAIGNYY and CDR2 EKD. CDR3 nucleotide sequence: TGTGCCTGTGACACCCCCACTGGGGGATACGGGGCAGCACAACTCTTCTTT. Its protein product is CACDTPTGGYGAAQLFF.

Comment on this clone: A far larger clone is just one base off, so this is likely a read error. The sample holds other DNA sequences that translate to the same CDR3. V and J are TRDV2 and TRDJ1, with D maybe TRDD3 (5 bases). This CDR3 has 18 amino acids. The germline V gene encodes CDR1 GEAIGNYY and CDR2 EKD. CDR3 loop: CACDTVSIMGSNTDKLIF. The CDR3 DNA is TGTGCCTGCGACACCGTTAGCATTATGGGGAGCAACACCGATAAACTCATCTTT.